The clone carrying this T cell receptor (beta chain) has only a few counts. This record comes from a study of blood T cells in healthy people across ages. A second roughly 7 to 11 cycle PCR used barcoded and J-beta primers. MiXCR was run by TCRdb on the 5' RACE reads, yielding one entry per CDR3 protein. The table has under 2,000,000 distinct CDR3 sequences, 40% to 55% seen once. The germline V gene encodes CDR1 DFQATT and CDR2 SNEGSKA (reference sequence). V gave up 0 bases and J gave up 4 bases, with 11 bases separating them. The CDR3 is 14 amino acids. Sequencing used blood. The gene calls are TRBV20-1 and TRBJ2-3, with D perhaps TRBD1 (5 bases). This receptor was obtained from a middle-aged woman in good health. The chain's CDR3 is CSARDLKGADTQYF. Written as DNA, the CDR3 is TGCAGTGCTAGAGATCTCAAAGGGGCAGATACGCAGTATTTT.